The 19 T cell receptor beta chains listed next were all sequenced from one sample in a study of T-cell reconstitution after alpha-beta-depleted transplantation in children. This sample's TCRbeta library carried unique molecular identifier barcodes. MiXCR, run by TCRdb on the PCR reads, gives a single entry per CDR3 protein. The sample shows more than 150,000 distinct CDR3 sequences, 14% to 15% of them seen only once. Sequenced material: PBMCs from the stem cell graft donor, taken from the stem cell graft. These receptors were obtained from a human donor who donated a stem cell graft to a child with acute lymphoblastic leukemia.

Ten or more counts support this clonotype. The chain combines TRBV5-1 with TRBJ2-6; D is unclear. The germline gives CDR1 SGHRS, CDR2 YFSETQ. Trimming cost V 1 base and J 4 bases, with 9 bases left between them. The CDR3 is 15 residues long. The CDR3 loop reads CASSLRATGANVLTF. The CDR3 region has the DNA TGCGCCAGCAGCTTGAGGGCAACCGGGGCCAACGTCCTGACTTTC.

This clonotype was seen repeatedly, ten times or more. The J gene is TRBJ2-3, the V gene TRBV29-1; D is ambiguous. Germline V lookup: CDR1 SQVTM, CDR2 ANQGSEA. This CDR3 has 8 residues. The chain's CDR3 is CSTDTQYF. CDR3 nucleotides: TGCTCAACAGATACGCAGTATTTT.

This clonotype was recorded at least ten times. V is TRBV20-1 and J is TRBJ2-5; TRBD1 agrees at 10 bases. The CDR3 runs to 15 residues. V shed 5 bases and J 2 bases; nucleotides not matched to a gene: 8. Per the germline V gene, CDR1 is DFQATT and CDR2 is SNEGSKA (reference sequence). CDR3 nucleotide sequence: TGCAGTGCTCTCGAACCGGGACAGGGGCAAGAGACCCAGTACTTC. Translated, it gives CSALEPGQGQETQYF.

There are many counts of this clonotype. The CDR3 sequence is CASSSPGLGANEQFF. In nucleotides, the CDR3 is TGTGCCAGCAGTTCTCCGGGACTAGGGGCAAATGAGCAGTTCTTC. This chain connects TRBV28 to TRBJ2-1; 8 bases agree with TRBD2. The V and J ends lost 4 bases and 7 bases, in that order; junction bases with no gene match: 9. Germline CDR1 and CDR2: MDHEN and SYDVKM. The CDR3 sequence is 15 residues long. The whole variable domain, remainder taken from reference TRBV28 and TRBJ2-1, is DVKVTQSSRYLVKRTGEKVFLECVQDMDHENMFWYRQDPGLGLRLIYFSYDVKMKEKGDIPEGYSVSREKKERFSLILESASTNQTSMYLCASSSPGLGANEQFFGPGTRLTVL.

This clonotype was detected a few times. The chain joins TRBV2 to TRBJ2-2; no reliable D call. Germline V gives CDR1 SNHLY, CDR2 FYNNEI. The CDR3 loop spans 16 amino acids. The ends were cut back, 2 bases at V and 1 base at J, with 11 bases in the middle. In nucleotides, the CDR3 is TGTGCCAGCAGTGAACTTATTCCCCAGAACACCGGGGAGCTGTTTTTT. Translation: CASSELIPQNTGELFF.

This clonotype occurred many times. The CDR3 sequence: CSARGEGGLTYEQYF. CDR3 sequence (DNA): TGCAGTGCTAGAGGGGAGGGCGGGCTAACCTACGAGCAGTACTTC. The chain recombines TRBV20-1 with TRBJ2-7; 7 bases are shared with TRBD2. V trimming: 1 base; J trimming: 2 bases; junction bases outside the gene matches: 8. Germline assignment: CDR1 DFQATT and CDR2 SNEGSKA (reference sequence). This CDR3 is built from 15 residues.

This clonotype has ten or more counts. In DNA, the CDR3 is TGTGCCATCAGTGCAGGAGGACAGGGGGCCTACGAGCAGTACTTC. It specifies CAISAGGQGAYEQYF. V usage is TRBV10-3 and J usage is TRBJ2-7; 10 nucleotides agree with TRBD1. The CDR3 runs 15 residues. V gave up 4 bases and J gave up 2 bases; unmatched junction bases: 5. The germline gives CDR1 ENHRY, CDR2 SYGVKD.

This clonotype has ten or more counts. CDR3 nucleotides: TGTGCCAGCAGCTTTGGCGGGAGGGCCAGCGGGGAGCTGTTTTTT. This encodes CASSFGGRASGELFF. The rearrangement joins TRBV11-2 to TRBJ2-2; 9 bases line up with TRBD2. The CDR3 runs to 15 residues. J gave up 7 bases and V 3 bases, and 6 bases lay outside the gene matches. CDR1 SGHAT and CDR2 FQNNGV come from the germline V gene.

V and J are TRBV12-3 or TRBV12-4 and TRBJ2-7, with 12 positions matching TRBD2. CDR3 size: 17 residues. V lost 1 base to trimming and J lost 0 bases; unmatched junction nucleotides: 4. The CDR3 loop is CASSLGTSGALSYEQYF. CDR3 DNA sequence: TGTGCCAGCAGTTTAGGGACTAGCGGGGCTCTCTCCTACGAGCAGTACTTC.

This clonotype was recorded many times. The rearrangement joins TRBV20-1 to TRBJ1-1; D possibly corresponds to TRBD1 (6 bases). Per germline, CDR1 DFQATT and CDR2 SNEGSKA (reference sequence). Deletions cut 0 bases from V and 1 base from J, with 12 bases between. The CDR3 covers 15 residues. CDR3 nucleotide sequence: TGCAGTGCTAGAGATACCCAACAGGGGAACACTGAAGCTTTCTTT. Translating it yields CSARDTQQGNTEAFF.

To note about this clonotype: Possible read error: a much larger clone is one base away. This chain uses TRBV7-9 with TRBJ1-1, with 11 bases identical to TRBD1. The V and J ends lost 5 bases and 3 bases, in that order; junction bases with no gene match: 8. CDR1 is SEHNR, CDR2 FQNEAQ, per germline (reference sequence). The CDR3 totals 16 residues. CDR3 sequence reads: CASSQDRGLMDTEAFF. DNA for the CDR3: TGTGCCAGCAGCCAGGACAGGGGGCTTATGGACACTGAAGCTTTCTTT.

This chain links TRBV11-1 with TRBJ2-7; 13 bases align to TRBD2. This CDR3 comprises 18 residues. CDR1 SGHAT and CDR2 FQDESV come from the germline V gene (reference sequence). V gave up 1 base and J gave up 0 bases; unmatched junction bases: 6. CDR3 DNA sequence: TGTGCCAGCAGCTTAGGAGGGACTAGCGGGGCCCGCTCCTACGAGCAGTACTTC. Its protein product is CASSLGGTSGARSYEQYF.

This clonotype has a count of ten or more. CDR3 nucleotide sequence: TGCAGTGCTAGAGACCGGAGGGGTGGAAATCAGCCCCAGCATTTT. Translated: CSARDRRGGNQPQHF. The rearrangement uses TRBV20-1 and TRBJ1-5, with a possible D match to TRBD1 (5 bases). The V gene lost 0 bases and the J gene lost 4 bases, with 13 bases spanning the gap. There are 15 residues in the CDR3. Per the germline V gene, CDR1 is DFQATT and CDR2 is SNEGSKA (reference sequence).

This clonotype was picked up many times. The chain is built from TRBV27 and TRBJ2-7; 8 nucleotides agree with TRBD1. CDR1 and CDR2 (germline): MNHEY, SMNVEV (reference sequence). The CDR3 is 16 residues long. Trimming cost V 6 bases and J 2 bases; bases outside gene matches: 12. CDR3 amino acids: CASRSPGTGPPYEQYF. As DNA, the CDR3 is TGTGCCAGCAGATCACCTGGGACAGGCCCCCCCTACGAGCAGTACTTC.

This clonotype appeared many times. This chain links TRBV20-1 with TRBJ2-5; D remains ambiguous. Looked up from germline, CDR1 is DFQATT and CDR2 is SNEGSKA (reference sequence). The CDR3 is 12 amino acids. The V end was cut by 3 bases, the J end by 1 base, with 6 bases between. CDR3 coding DNA: TGCAGTGCTAGTAGAGGCCAAGAGACCCAGTACTTC. It translates to CSASRGQETQYF.

This clonotype came up many times. The chain has TRBV24-1 and TRBJ2-3; no clear D. This CDR3 is built from 13 residues. The V end was cut by 9 bases, the J end by 0 bases, with 9 bases between. From germline, CDR1 is KGHDR and CDR2 SFDVKD. As DNA, the CDR3 is TGTGCCACCTCCCTGGACAGCACAGATACGCAGTATTTT. Residues: CATSLDSTDTQYF.

This clonotype was found many times. This rearrangement joins TRBV11-3 to TRBJ2-1; 8 bases match TRBD1. Trimming took 5 bases from V and 5 from J; bases not matched to a gene: 11. This CDR3 region has 16 residues. CDR1 and CDR2 (germline): SGHNT, YENEEA. The CDR3 region is CASSPRGTGTNNEQFF. CDR3 bases: TGTGCCAGCAGCCCCCGCGGGACAGGTACTAACAATGAGCAGTTCTTC.

V and J are TRBV6-1 and TRBJ1-3; 9 positions agree with TRBD1. Germline CDR1 reads MNHNS; CDR2 reads SASEGT. The V segment lost 3 bases and the J segment 1 base; nucleotides outside the gene matches: 7. CDR3 length: 17 residues. The CDR3 is CASSETGGSLSGNTIYF. In DNA, the CDR3 is TGTGCCAGCAGTGAGACAGGGGGAAGTCTTTCTGGAAACACCATATATTTT.

V gene TRBV10-3 combines with J gene TRBJ1-5; TRBD1 might be the D (6 bases). Germline V gene data show CDR1 as ENHRY and CDR2 as SYGVKD. V dropped 5 bases and J dropped 1 base, with 9 bases sitting between them. This CDR3 spans 14 amino acids. The chain's CDR3 is CAISTGISNQPQHF. CDR3 bases: TGTGCCATCAGTACAGGGATCAGCAATCAGCCCCAGCATTTT.